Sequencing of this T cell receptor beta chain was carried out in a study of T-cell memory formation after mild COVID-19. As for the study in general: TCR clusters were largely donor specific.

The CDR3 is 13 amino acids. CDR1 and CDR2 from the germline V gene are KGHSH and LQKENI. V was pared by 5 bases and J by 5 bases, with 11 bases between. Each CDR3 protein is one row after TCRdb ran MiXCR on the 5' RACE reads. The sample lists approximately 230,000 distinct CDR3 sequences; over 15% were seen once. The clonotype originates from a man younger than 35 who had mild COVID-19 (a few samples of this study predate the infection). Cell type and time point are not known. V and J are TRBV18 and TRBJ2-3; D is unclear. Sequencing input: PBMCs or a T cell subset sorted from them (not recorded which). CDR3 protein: CASSWGTEDTQYF. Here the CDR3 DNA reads TGTGCCAGCTCATGGGGAACCGAAGATACGCAGTATTTT.